Below, 20 T cell receptor beta chains from the same sample are listed, as sequenced in a study of beta chain features in type 1 diabetes. The study reverse transcribed the entire isolated RNA, so it sequenced expressed TCRB transcripts. Using immunoSEQ multiplex PCR, the repertoire was profiled, and TCRdb retains in-frame clones only, with some absent. The sample records roughly 170,000 clones, about 13% being singletons. What was sequenced was central memory CD4+ T cells from blood. The receptors derive from a woman aged 18-29 years in good health.

This chain links TRBV30 with TRBJ1-2; TRBD1 matches at 10 bases. The CDR3 sequence is 13 residues long. Germline V CDR1 and CDR2: GTSNPN, SVGIG (reference sequence). With V trimmed by 2 bases and J by 7 bases, 4 bases remained unmatched. The CDR3 region has the DNA TGTGCCTGGAGTAGACAGGGGGCGGGTGGCTACACCTTC. Translating it yields CAWSRQGAGGYTF.

V usage is TRBV30 and J usage is TRBJ2-7; TRBD2 agrees at 10 bases. The ends lost 3 bases at V and 3 bases at J; junction bases unmatched: 5. Germline assignment: CDR1 GTSNPN and CDR2 SVGIG (reference sequence). This CDR3 has 14 amino acids. The DNA for the CDR3 is TGTGCCTGGAGACATGGGACTAGCGTCTACGAGCAGTACTTC. This translates into CAWRHGTSVYEQYF.

The genes are TRBV10-3 and TRBJ2-7; D might be TRBD1 (6 bases). There are 15 residues in the CDR3. The ends were cut back, 10 bases at V and 7 bases at J, with 26 bases in the middle. Germline loops: CDR1 ENHRY, CDR2 SYGVKD. CDR3 in amino acids: CASTGKQGTPREQYF. The CDR3 DNA reads as TGTGCCAGCACGGGCAAACAGGGCACCCCTCGGGAGCAGTACTTC.

This chain uses TRBV9 with TRBJ2-1; 13 bases agree with TRBD2. The germline gives CDR1 SGDLS, CDR2 YYNGEE. V shed 0 bases and J 11 bases; nucleotides not matched to a gene: 5. The CDR3 sequence is 15 residues long. DNA for the CDR3: TGTGCCAGCAGCGTAGAGGGGACTAGCGGGACAAAGCAGTTCTTC. Amino acids: CASSVEGTSGTKQFF. Supplemented by reference TRBV9 and TRBJ2-1, the full variable domain reads DSGVTQTPKHLITATGQRVTLRCSPRSGDLSVYWYQQSLDQGLQFLIQYYNGEERAKGNILERFSAQQFPDLHSELNLSSLELGDSALYFCASSVEGTSGTKQFFGPGTRLTVL.

This clone was seen a few times. The V gene is TRBV30, the J gene TRBJ2-3; D may be TRBD2 (5 bases). Trimming cost V 0 bases and J 10 bases, with 14 bases left between them. Per the germline V gene, CDR1 is GTSNPN and CDR2 is SVGIG (reference sequence). The CDR3 has 13 amino acids. The CDR3 DNA sequence: TGTGCCTGGAGTGTAAGTCCTAGCACGGCGCAGTATTTT. It yields the protein CAWSVSPSTAQYF.

This clone was detected only a few times. This chain uses TRBV11-2 with TRBJ2-1; 7 nucleotides match TRBD2. The CDR3 contains 15 residues. Germline V gene sequence: CDR1 SGHAT, CDR2 FQNNGV. The J segment lost 7 bases and the V segment lost 3 bases, leaving 9 bases of the junction unmatched. This chain's CDR3 is CASSFRDYPRNEQFF. The CDR3 DNA follows: TGTGCCAGCAGCTTCCGGGACTACCCACGGAATGAGCAGTTCTTC.

This clone showed up just a few times. The rearrangement uses TRBV9 and TRBJ2-5, with TRBD2 matching 8 bases. In germline, CDR1 is SGDLS, CDR2 YYNGEE. Trimming at V came to 3 bases and at J to 5 bases, leaving 6 bases not matched to a gene. CDR3 length equals 14 residues. CDR3 DNA: TGTGCCAGCAGCGCCACTAGCGGCTACGAGACCCAGTACTTC. This sequence encodes CASSATSGYETQYF.

This chain uses TRBV4-3 with TRBJ1-4; 7 bases fit TRBD1. Losses at the gene ends were 0 bases for V and 6 bases for J; bases not matched to a gene: 7. The CDR3 has 16 residues. Germline V gives CDR1 LGHNA, CDR2 YSLEER. Written as DNA, the CDR3 is TGCGCCAGCAGCCAAGATCCGAAGGGGGCGCATGAAAAACTGTTTTTT. As protein: CASSQDPKGAHEKLFF.

CDR3 region: CAWNPPGLASETQYF. The CDR3 nucleotides read TGTGCCTGGAACCCTCCGGGACTAGCGTCAGAGACCCAGTACTTC. This sequence joins TRBV30 and TRBJ2-5; TRBD2 agrees at 10 bases. CDR1 and CDR2 from the germline V gene are GTSNPN and SVGIG (reference sequence). Trimming cost V 4 bases and J 4 bases; bases outside gene matches: 9. CDR3 length: 15 residues.

The V call is TRBV29-1, the J call TRBJ1-1; D perhaps matches TRBD1 (6 bases). V lost 6 bases and J lost 1, with 15 bases in between. Germline-derived CDR1 and CDR2 are SQVTM and ANQGSEA. The CDR3 has 14 residues. This chain's CDR3 is CSVPRGGQNTEAFF. The CDR3 DNA reads TGCAGCGTCCCCCGAGGGGGACAGAACACTGAAGCTTTCTTT.

CDR3 nucleotide sequence: TGCAGCGTTGAAGGACAGGGGGGATCTTACGAGCAGTACTTC. Translated: CSVEGQGGSYEQYF. J is TRBJ2-7 and V is TRBV29-1; TRBD1 matches at 9 bases. The CDR3 contains 14 residues. The V gene's germline CDR1 is SQVTM and CDR2 ANQGSEA. With V trimmed by 1 base and J by 4 bases, 5 bases remained unmatched.

Many counts were recorded for this clone. As DNA, the CDR3 is TGTGCCAGCAGCCCCGGGGACAGGGGATTAGGTGGCTACACCTTC. As protein: CASSPGDRGLGGYTF. The genes are TRBV7-2 and TRBJ1-2, with TRBD1 identical over 10 bases. The junction had 10 bases not matched to a gene; V was cut back by 5 bases and J by 7 bases. The V gene's germline CDR1 is SGHTA and CDR2 FQGNSA. The CDR3 consists of 15 residues.

The CDR3 reads CASSLVAGGPPETQYF. The CDR3 DNA reads as TGTGCCAGCAGCTTAGTGGCGGGAGGGCCGCCAGAGACCCAGTACTTC. The rearrangement joins TRBV11-2 to TRBJ2-5, with 9 bases fitting TRBD2. The germline V gene has CDR1 SGHAT and CDR2 FQNNGV. With V trimmed by 1 base and J by 4 bases, 7 bases remained unmatched. This CDR3 comprises 16 residues.

There are a few counts of this clone. The J gene is TRBJ2-1, the V gene TRBV28, with 9 nucleotides matching TRBD2. The V gene's germline CDR1 is MDHEN and CDR2 SYDVKM. The V gene end was trimmed by 2 bases and the J gene end by 7 bases; junction bases not matched to a gene: 6. The CDR3 has 15 residues. Written as DNA, the CDR3 is TGTGCCAGCAGTTTAGTAGCGGGAGTGAGGAATGAGCAGTTCTTC. It translates to CASSLVAGVRNEQFF.

The chain couples TRBV11-2 to TRBJ1-2, with TRBD1 identical over 8 bases. The CDR3 totals 13 residues. V lost 5 bases to trimming and J lost 8 bases; unmatched junction nucleotides: 7. Germline-derived CDR1 and CDR2 are SGHAT and FQNNGV. CDR3 in amino acids: CASSNDRGRGYTF. The CDR3 region has the DNA TGTGCCAGCAGCAACGACAGGGGACGAGGCTACACCTTC.

The V gene is TRBV6-1, the J gene TRBJ1-2; D gene uncertain. Germline V CDR1 and CDR2: MNHNS, SASEGT. Trimming took 5 bases from V and 5 from J, leaving 15 bases between them. The CDR3 covers 14 residues. The CDR3 protein is CASSLRLSTYGYTF. DNA for the CDR3: TGTGCCAGCAGTCTACGCCTATCAACTTATGGCTACACCTTC.

This clone occurred a few times. The genes are TRBV6-5 and TRBJ2-7; tentatively, D is TRBD2 (6 bases). In germline, CDR1 is MNHEY, CDR2 SVGAGI. The CDR3 runs to 14 residues. Trimming took 6 bases from V and 0 from J, leaving 12 bases between them. The CDR3 DNA is TGTGCCAGCAGCCCCAGGCGGGACTCCTACGAGCAGTACTTC. Protein product: CASSPRRDSYEQYF.

The chain joins TRBV7-2 to TRBJ2-1; 13 positions agree with TRBD2. The germline gives CDR1 SGHTA, CDR2 FQGNSA. Losses at the gene ends were 5 bases for V and 6 bases for J; bases not matched to a gene: 13. This CDR3 contains 18 residues. The CDR3 bases are TGTGCCAGCAGCACTAGCGGGAGGGCCGGGATTCGAGGCAATGAGCAGTTCTTC. This encodes CASSTSGRAGIRGNEQFF.

Turning to this clone: The same CDR3 can be traced to other DNA sequences in this sample. This rearrangement joins TRBV28 to TRBJ1-1, with TRBD1 identical over 11 bases. Trimming cost V 8 bases and J 5 bases; bases outside gene matches: 1. Germline loops: CDR1 MDHEN, CDR2 SYDVKM. The CDR3 is 12 amino acids. The CDR3 region is CASGTGGTEAFF. CDR3 bases: TGTGCCAGCGGGACAGGGGGGACTGAAGCTTTCTTT.

The chain carries TRBV28 and TRBJ1-4, with a weak D call TRBD1 (6 bases). Germline-derived CDR1 and CDR2 are MDHEN and SYDVKM. This CDR3 spans 14 amino acids. V was trimmed by 7 bases and J by 8 bases, leaving 17 bases between them. Written as DNA, the CDR3 is TGTGCCAGCAACACGGGGGCGGGAGGAGAAAAACTGTTTTTT. Translated: CASNTGAGGEKLFF.